Listed below are T cell receptor beta chains from one sample, sequenced in a study of T cells in Graves' hyperthyroidism and ophthalmopathy. TCRdb passed the multiplex PCR reads through MiXCR, listing each CDR3 protein once. The sample records a few hundred thousand distinct CDR3 sequences, roughly 18% being singletons. The sample was blood. These receptors were taken from a man aged 40-49 years with Graves' hyperthyroidism. Both conserved end residues are part of each CDR3. The D gene is left open where the match is weak. Size is stated for part of the rows, as once, few or many counts, or as a class when the clone is expanded.

TRBV20-1	TRBJ1-2	many	NA	TGCAGTGCTAGAGTAGGGGAAAATGTCTACACCTTC	CSARVGENVYTF
TRBV20-1	TRBJ2-3	few	TRBD2	TGCAGTGCTGGGATCTGGACTAGCGCGGCAGATACGCAGTATTTT	CSAGIWTSAADTQYF
TRBV7-2	TRBJ2-3	few	TRBD2	TGTGCCAGCAGCCATACCGGACTAGCGGGAGATACGCAGTATTTT	CASSHTGLAGDTQYF
TRBV7-9	TRBJ2-1	NA	NA	TGTGCCAGCAGCTTAGAGTGGGGGAACTACAATGAGCAGTTCTTC	CASSLEWGNYNEQFF
TRBV2	TRBJ2-7	NA	TRBD1	TGTGCCAGCAGCCCCGGCGGACAGGGGAGCGAGCAGTACTTC	CASSPGGQGSEQYF
TRBV4-2	TRBJ2-2	NA	TRBD1	TGTGCCAGCAGCCCGACGACAGGGGGCTTATCCGGGGAGCTGTTTTTT	CASSPTTGGLSGELFF
TRBV18	TRBJ2-2	many	TRBD1	TGTGCCAGCGCATGGACAGGGAACACCGGGGAGCTGTTTTTT	CASAWTGNTGELFF
TRBV20-1	TRBJ2-3	many	NA	TGCAGTGCTACACCCCTCATGGGGGGGCGCACAGATACGCAGTATTTT	CSATPLMGGRTDTQYF
TRBV5-6	TRBJ2-1	many	NA	TGTGCCAGCAGCTTGTTTGGAACAGGGCCCGGCGGGGAGCAGTTCTTC	CASSLFGTGPGGEQFF
TRBV5-1	TRBJ1-1	NA	TRBD1	TGCGCCAGCAGCTTGGCTAGACAGGGCAGAAGGACTGAAGCTTTCTTT	CASSLARQGRRTEAFF
TRBV24-1	TRBJ2-1	few	TRBD2	TGTGCCACCAGCTCGACTAGCGGGGCGTCCAATGAGCAGTTCTTC	CATSSTSGASNEQFF
TRBV20-1	TRBJ2-7	many	TRBD2	TGCAGTGCTAGAGGGGTTGCGGGGGTGGACGAGCAGTACTTC	CSARGVAGVDEQYF
TRBV13	TRBJ1-1	many	TRBD1	TGTGCCAGCAGCTTTACAGGGGGGCGCACTGAAGCTTTCTTT	CASSFTGGRTEAFF
TRBV18	TRBJ2-3	many	NA	TGTGCCAGCTCACCGACGGGACTCGGTACGCAGTATTTT	CASSPTGLGTQYF
TRBV7-8	TRBJ2-5	many	TRBD1	TGTGCCAGCAGCTACGGGACAGGGGCTGGAGAGACCCAGTACTTC	CASSYGTGAGETQYF
TRBV7-2	TRBJ1-1	many	NA	TGTGCCAGCAGCTTACAGGGGATAGACACTGAAGCTTTCTTT	CASSLQGIDTEAFF
TRBV9	TRBJ2-7	many	NA	TGTGCCAGCAGCGTAGGCGGAGGGGCCACCTACGAGCAGTACTTC	CASSVGGGATYEQYF
TRBV12-3/TRBV12-4	TRBJ1-1	many	NA	TGTGCCAGCAGTTTAGTGACCTTAGGGACTGAAGCTTTCTTT	CASSLVTLGTEAFF
TRBV20-1	TRBJ1-2	few	NA	TGCAGTGCTCCATATAAGGACAGCGCGCCCTTC	CSAPYKDSAPF
TRBV5-4	TRBJ2-5	NA	NA	TGTGCCAGCAGCTTGGAGTTCAGGGAGACCCAGTACTTC	CASSLEFRETQYF
TRBV6-1	TRBJ1-1	many	TRBD1	TGTGCCAGCAGCTCCGGGACAGGTTTACGGAACACTGAAGCTTTCTTT	CASSSGTGLRNTEAFF
TRBV20-1	TRBJ2-3	many	NA	TGCAGTGCTCCCTCGGCGGGGGCCCTAGATACGCAGTATTTT	CSAPSAGALDTQYF
TRBV7-8	TRBJ2-2	few	TRBD1	TGTGCCAGCAGCCAGGACAGGGCGGACACCGGGGAGCTGTTTTTT	CASSQDRADTGELFF
TRBV5-5	TRBJ2-5	many	TRBD2	TGTGCCAGCAGCCTAGGGACTAGCGGGGGGGCGCAGGAGACCCAGTACTTC	CASSLGTSGGAQETQYF
TRBV29-1	TRBJ2-5	few	NA	TGCAGCGTTGCGGTGGTGGGGCAGGCTGTGGAGACCCAGTACTTC	CSVAVVGQAVETQYF
TRBV5-1	TRBJ2-7	NA	TRBD1	TGCGCCAGCAGCCGGACAGGTGATATGGAGCGGTACTTC	CASSRTGDMERYF
TRBV19	TRBJ2-2	few	NA	TGTGCCAGTAGTCCTATCGCGAACACCGGGGAGCTGTTTTTT	CASSPIANTGELFF
TRBV2	TRBJ1-4	many	TRBD1	TGTGCCAGCAGACACCAGGGGGCAGAGGAAAAACTGTTTTTT	CASRHQGAEEKLFF
TRBV18	TRBJ2-3	few	NA	TGTGCCAGCTCATCAGAGGGAGATACGCAGTATTTT	CASSSEGDTQYF
TRBV29-1	TRBJ2-1	NA	TRBD2	TGCAGCGTTGGCGGACTAGCGGGGAAGGAGCAGTTCTTC	CSVGGLAGKEQFF
TRBV20-1	TRBJ2-3	many	NA	TGCAGTGCTAAGAGCCAAATGGGCACAGATACGCAGTATTTT	CSAKSQMGTDTQYF
TRBV7-9	TRBJ1-5	many	NA	TGTGCCAGCAGCTCATACAGGGAAGGGCCCCAGCATTTT	CASSSYREGPQHF
TRBV5-1	TRBJ1-3	few	NA	TGCGCCAGCAGCTTGGAGCCTACCTCTGGAAACACCATATATTTT	CASSLEPTSGNTIYF
TRBV7-2	TRBJ2-5	many	TRBD1	TGTGCCAGCAGCTTAGGGGGGGACAGGGGAATCTGGGAGACCCAGTACTTC	CASSLGGDRGIWETQYF
TRBV28	TRBJ2-1	many	NA	TGTGCCAGCAGTTTTTTGAGATACAATGAGCAGTTCTTC	CASSFLRYNEQFF
TRBV2	TRBJ2-5	few	TRBD1	TGTGCCAGCAGGACAGGGAATCTCCAAGAGACCCAGTACTTC	CASRTGNLQETQYF
TRBV7-2	TRBJ1-6	many	TRBD1	TGTGCCAGCAGCTTCACCGACAGGGGGCTAGGTTCACCCCTCCACTTT	CASSFTDRGLGSPLHF
TRBV20-1	TRBJ1-2	many	TRBD1	TGCAGTGCTAGAGATCTCGTAGGACAGGGTGAAAATGGCTACACCTTC	CSARDLVGQGENGYTF
TRBV27	TRBJ1-1	once	NA	TGTGCCAGCAGTTTAATTGGGGACGCCACTGAAGCTTTCTTT	CASSLIGDATEAFF
TRBV12-3/TRBV12-4	TRBJ2-1	many	TRBD2	TGTGCCAGCGGTCTAGCGGGGGGCTATGAGCAGTTCTTC	CASGLAGGYEQFF